This T cell receptor beta chain was identified in a study of blood T cell repertoires in COVID-19. Germline V CDR1 and CDR2: SGHDT, YYEEEE. This CDR3 contains 13 residues. V lost 6 bases to trimming and J lost 0 bases, with 10 bases between them. Under the authors' procedure: Scientists estimated how many nucleated cells there were by amplifying reference gene primers. Measured with immunoSEQ multiplex PCR; TCRdb has only the in-frame clones, and not every one. V and J calls and clone size are those listed in that table; D and trimming were worked out from the DNA. The data hold 220,000 or so clones, with approximately 92% observed a single time.

Sequenced material: PBMCs or T cells enriched from blood (not recorded which). This chain connects TRBV5-6 to TRBJ2-7; possible D gene TRBD2, 6 bases. The sequence was obtained from a woman aged 18-35 years in a cohort exposed to, infected with or recovered from COVID-19 (not recorded which). CDR3 nucleotides: TGTGCCAGCACCGGGACTCACTCCTACGAGCAGTACTTC. It is translated as CASTGTHSYEQYF.